The 16 T cell receptor beta chains presented below share a single source sample, sequenced in a study of Graves' ophthalmopathy and Graves' hyperthyroidism. RNA transcripts provided the template for amplifying TCR beta CDR3 regions. An initial RT-PCR round employing HTBI primers preceded a second-round multiplex PCR. Using its own MiXCR run on the multiplex PCR reads, TCRdb lists one record per CDR3 protein. This sample carries 620,000 or so distinct CDR3 sequences, about a fifth of them seen once, and the ten largest clones take approximately 7%. The sequenced sample was peripheral blood. These receptors were collected from a woman aged 18-29 years with stable Graves' hyperthyroidism. Some clones in this sample may be carry-over from other donors' samples.

The sample holds a few counts of this clonotype. This chain connects TRBV19 to TRBJ1-5; weak D call: TRBD1 (5 bases). V shed 3 bases and J shed 3 bases, with 18 bases lying between them. Germline V gene lookup returns CDR1 LNHDA and CDR2 SQIVND (reference sequence). This CDR3 region has 17 residues. CDR3 bases: TGTGCCAGTAGTATTATCGGGCAGGGAAGTACCAATCAGCCCCAGCATTTT. It codes for CASSIIGQGSTNQPQHF.

This clonotype was counted at least ten times. V and J are TRBV7-2 and TRBJ2-7; weak D call: TRBD2 (5 bases). Germline V gene lookup returns CDR1 SGHTA and CDR2 FQGNSA. This CDR3 has 13 amino acids. Trimming pared 5 bases from V and 4 bases from J, leaving 12 bases between. CDR3 sequence reads: CASSPDTGYEQYF. CDR3 sequence (DNA): TGTGCCAGCAGCCCAGACACGGGGTACGAGCAGTACTTC.

The V gene is TRBV18, the J gene TRBJ1-1; D call uncertain. The CDR3 spans 14 residues. The V gene's germline CDR1 is KGHSH and CDR2 LQKENI. Trimming shortened V by 1 base and J by 5 bases, and 11 bases separated the two germline ends. Written as DNA, the CDR3 is TGTGCCAGCTCACCACTAGGACGCGATACTGAAGCTTTCTTT. Translating gives CASSPLGRDTEAFF.

The sample holds many counts of this clonotype. Sequence at one end of the junction differs from germline and may be a read error. The chain carries TRBV20-1 and TRBJ2-7, with 9 bases lining up with TRBD1. CDR3 length: 12 residues. The germline CDR1 and CDR2 sequences are DFQATT and SNEGSKA (reference sequence). In nucleotides, the CDR3 is TGCAGTGTTAGACGGACAGGGGCCGAGCAGTACTTC. This sequence encodes CSVRRTGAEQYF.

The chain has TRBV6-5 and TRBJ2-3; maybe TRBD1 (5 bases). This CDR3 is built from 15 residues. The V end lost 4 bases, the J end lost 4 bases, and 15 bases lay between the germline ends. CDR1 is MNHEY, CDR2 SVGAGI, per germline. The CDR3 DNA sequence: TGTGCCAGCAGTTTCTTCCAGGGATTAGCAGATACGCAGTATTTT. This translates into CASSFFQGLADTQYF.

This clonotype appeared many times. V usage is TRBV9 and J usage is TRBJ2-2; D gene uncertain. The germline V and J ends were trimmed by 0 bases and 4 bases, with 16 bases remaining between them. This CDR3 region has 17 residues. The V gene's germline CDR1 is SGDLS and CDR2 YYNGEE. DNA of the CDR3: TGTGCCAGCAGCGTAGCCTCTCACTCAAGTTTCACCGGGGAGCTGTTTTTT. It codes for CASSVASHSSFTGELFF.

V usage is TRBV15 and J usage is TRBJ1-2; 9 bases map to TRBD1. This CDR3 is 15 amino acids long. Germline assignment: CDR1 LNHNV and CDR2 YYDKDF (reference sequence). V was clipped by 2 bases and J by 5 bases; unmatched bases: 6. In DNA, the CDR3 is TGTGCCACCAGCAGAACACAGGGGGCGAGGTATGGCTACACCTTC. Translated, it gives CATSRTQGARYGYTF.

The table lists this clonotype with many counts. J is TRBJ1-1 and V is TRBV19; D gene unclear. There are 12 residues in the CDR3. Trimming removed 1 base at V and 9 bases at J, with 9 bases between. Germline values: CDR1 LNHDA, CDR2 SQIVND (reference sequence). CDR3 in amino acids: CASSIGAAKAFF. The CDR3 DNA reads TGTGCCAGTAGTATAGGTGCGGCAAAAGCTTTCTTT.

This clonotype was detected only a few times. The gene calls are TRBV20-1 and TRBJ1-1; 9 bases map to TRBD1. Germline lookup yields CDR1 DFQATT and CDR2 SNEGSKA (reference sequence). V dropped 0 bases and J dropped 4; count of bases not matched to a gene: 6. This CDR3 spans 15 amino acids. The CDR3 coding sequence is TGCAGTGCTAGAGATCTTTCACAGGGGGCCACTGAAGCTTTCTTT. Translating it yields CSARDLSQGATEAFF.

This clonotype was detected ten times or more. V is TRBV18 and J is TRBJ2-5, with D perhaps matching TRBD1 (6 bases). This CDR3 region has 19 residues. In germline, CDR1 is KGHSH, CDR2 LQKENI. The V end was cut by 1 base, the J end by 5 bases, with 26 bases between. The CDR3 sequence is CASSPLSVLSTNRVETQYF. The CDR3 bases are TGTGCCAGCTCACCACTATCGGTCCTATCCACCAACAGGGTCGAGACCCAGTACTTC. The full variable domain, rest sourced from reference TRBV18 and TRBJ2-5, is NAGVMQNPRHLVRRRGQEARLRCSPMKGHSHVYWYRQLPEEGLKFMVYLQKENIIDESGMPKERFSAEFPKEGPSILRIQQVVRGDSAAYFCASSPLSVLSTNRVETQYFGPGTRLLVL.

This clonotype appeared many times. This sequence joins TRBV11-1 and TRBJ1-2, with D hard to call. Trimming pared 6 bases from V and 6 bases from J, leaving 14 bases between. This CDR3 has 13 amino acids. Germline lookup yields CDR1 SGHAT and CDR2 FQDESV (reference sequence). CDR3 DNA: TGTGCCAGCAGTTACCCGGGTGGCCATGGCTACACCTTC. Translation: CASSYPGGHGYTF.

The rearrangement uses TRBV11-1 and TRBJ1-1, with D unresolved. Germline assignment: CDR1 SGHAT and CDR2 FQDESV (reference sequence). The CDR3 extends over 17 amino acids. V was cut by 6 bases and J by 0 bases, with 20 bases left in between. CDR3 nucleotide sequence: TGTGCCAGCAGGTCTGGGTCCTTATCAACCATGAACACTGAAGCTTTCTTT. Translated, it gives CASRSGSLSTMNTEAFF.

This chain connects TRBV6-1 to TRBJ2-7; 9 nucleotides match TRBD1. Germline-derived CDR1 and CDR2 are MNHNS and SASEGT. There are 14 residues in the CDR3. V gave up 10 bases and J gave up 7 bases; unmatched junction bases: 14. CDR3 amino acids: CATGAGQGSGEQYF. CDR3 in DNA: TGTGCCACCGGGGCGGGACAGGGCTCGGGAGAGCAGTACTTC.

The rearrangement joins TRBV29-1 to TRBJ2-7; 7 nucleotides match TRBD1. Trimming cost V 5 bases and J 2 bases; bases outside gene matches: 6. This CDR3 is 13 amino acids long. CDR1 is SQVTM and CDR2 is ANQGSEA in the germline V gene. CDR3 sequence (DNA): TGCAGCGTTACCGGGACAGAAACCTACGAGCAGTACTTC. Protein sequence: CSVTGTETYEQYF.

This clonotype came up many times. The chain links TRBV12-3 or TRBV12-4 to TRBJ1-5; 8 bases line up with TRBD1. After removal of 4 bases from V and 7 bases from J, the junction contained 12 bases not matched to a gene. The CDR3 is made up of 16 amino acids. This CDR3 reads CASSSRLGQGGQPQHF. The DNA for the CDR3 is TGTGCCAGCAGTTCACGATTAGGACAGGGAGGACAGCCCCAGCATTTT.

This clonotype showed up many times. This sequence joins TRBV12-3 or TRBV12-4 and TRBJ1-6, with D perhaps matching TRBD1 (5 bases). This CDR3 is 14 amino acids long. The V and J ends lost 2 bases and 7 bases respectively, with 9 bases between them. The CDR3 nucleotides are TGTGCCAGCAGTTTATCAGGGACGAATTCACCCCTCCACTTT. The encoded protein is CASSLSGTNSPLHF.